This T cell receptor beta chain came from a study of CD4 T cells in relation to SARS-CoV-2 and coronaviruses (TCRdb year 2021). With regard to the full study: HLA restriction was mapped for shared crossreactive spike epitopes using patient-derived lymphoblastoid cell lines. The study assessed, at the TCR clonotype level, memory CD4+ T cell crossreactivity between SARS-CoV-2 and common cold coronavirus spike proteins. Samples from a few pre-COVID donors and the naive versus memory experiments were sequenced with the Adaptive Biotechnologies TCR-sequencing kit; other data were Illumina-based. Expansion assays from other donors in the study were sequenced with a different, Illumina-based TCR-beta assay.

V loses 9 bases of germline sequence and J loses 2 bases, and the interval between the two ends is 17 bases. The CDR3 spans 14 residues, from the cysteine through the phenylalanine. Only the CDR3 DNA is retained, 42 bases long and in frame from the first base. From the germline V gene, CDR1 is SNHLY and CDR2 is FYNNEI. The full study reports these points: Small numbers of patients and of tested TCRs limited the study. Crossreactivity analysis was centred on spike protein, so crossreactivity against other viral proteins was not assessed. Pre-pandemic and post-infection samples were not both contributed by any donor, so tracing of the source of pre-existing responses was limited. Significantly weaker SARS-CoV-2-driven expansion was shown by crossreactive clones than by monoreactive clones, consistent with antigenic imprinting. Sequencing naive versus memory cells indicated that the assay picks up memory recall responses, not primary responses primed during culture. Memory CD4+ clonotypes crossrecognizing SARS-CoV-2 and at least one common cold coronavirus spike were found in around three fifths of donors.

Points on this clone: Its specific antigen is unknown. Base-call qualities are not available, and no considerably larger clone is one nucleotide away.

Deep-resolution immunoSEQ TCR-beta sequencing was performed on DNA from uncultured naive and memory CD4+ T cells. The original pipeline was this. During preprocessing, nonproductive sequences were removed, along with CDR3s that did not begin with C, did not end with F or W, or were shorter than 7 amino acids. Cultured and uncultured naive and memory CD4+ repertoires were searched for CDR3s previously identified as spike- and CEF-reactive. After three terminal residues were trimmed from each end, CDR3 homology was quantified as pairwise Levenshtein distance using the stringdist R package. TCRdb stores this immuneACCESS table with in-frame sequences only. Part of the clones is absent; in the studies checked, under half of the shortfall reflects unresolved V genes, and no reason is known for the rest. V and J calls and clone size come straight from that table; D and trimming were deduced from the DNA. A total of about 65,000 clones appear in this sample, 85% to 90% of them only once. The ten largest clones represent around 1.7% of the sample.

CD4+ T cells from unexposed donors were collected before the COVID-19 pandemic (2011-2018). Naive and memory CD4+ T cells were separated from cryopreserved PBMCs through CD4 enrichment, which was followed by EasySep naive CD4+ T cell enrichment. Leukapheresis product for the unexposed donors was bought commercially. Ficoll-Paque PLUS gradient centrifugation was used to isolate PBMCs from either whole blood or leukapheresis product. PBMCs were either used fresh in the expansion assay or cryopreserved at -140 degrees C. The QIAamp Micro DNA Kit was used to extract genomic DNA from the CD4+ T cells. Sequenced sample: memory CD4+ T cells from PBMCs. In light of the paper, this sample's cell subset or site label describes: memory (non-naive) CD4+ T cells. The chain is encoded by TRBV2 joined to TRBJ2-7; matching of 5 bases hints at TRBD2 as the D gene. This TCR was sampled from a human donor in good health. The DNA reads as follows: TGTGCCAGACCCCTCCAACTAGACACCTACGAGCAGTACTTC. Its translation reads: CARPLQLDTYEQYF.